This T cell receptor beta chain was sequenced for a study of graft-versus-host responses after intestinal transplantation. Study-level background: Anti-thymocyte globulin served as induction for all recipients, who then took tacrolimus and steroids for approximately three years. Notes on the study in general: Recipient marrow held GvH clones, some first seen in ileum or blood.

The CDR3 spans 16 residues. J lost 2 bases, V lost 5 bases, and 6 bases had no gene match. Germline V gene lookup returns CDR1 SGHVS and CDR2 FNYEAQ. This clone was counted a single time. Its antigen is not known. Produced via immunoSEQ multiplex PCR; TCRdb's table is partial and in-frame only. The sample has some 39,000 clones, 90% to 95% seen once; the top ten hold over 0.2%. Specimen: unstimulated CD8+ T cells sorted from spleen or lymph node cells, collected before transplant. The V call is TRBV7-6, the J call TRBJ1-4; 9 nucleotides agree with TRBD1. The origin of this receptor is a human donor who was the organ donor for an intestinal transplant. In DNA, the CDR3 is TGTGCCAGCAGCAATAAAGACAGGGGGACTAATGAAAAACTGTTTTTT. Its protein is CASSNKDRGTNEKLFF.